This T cell receptor beta chain is from a study of vaccination effects on CD4 cells after COVID-19. Study as a whole: The second dose preceded post-vaccine samples by a median of 72 days.

Following a roughly 9-day culture, CD4+ T cells were purified. Vaccination of participants consisted of two doses of either the BNT162b2 or mRNA-1273 vaccine. Negative nucleocapsid antibody tests before and after vaccination confirmed no previous SARS-CoV-2 infection. TCRdb's copy holds only in-frame clones and misses some; the assay was immunoSEQ multiplex PCR. The data contain about 66,000 clones, less than 80% of them seen just once; the ten biggest clones take up approximately 2.3%. The study, taken as a whole, reports: In the late period after vaccination, infection- and vaccine-induced clones contracted markedly. Cross-reaction with common cold coronaviruses was seen in only 1 of 255 vaccine-induced clones from healthy vaccinees.

On this clone: The antigen remains undetermined.

This CDR3 has 19 residues. V lost 4 bases to trimming and J lost 6 bases, with 30 bases between them. Looked up from germline, CDR1 is ENHRY and CDR2 is SYGVKD. The clonotype originates from a human donor who received a COVID-19 vaccine. The sequencing used CD4+ T cells from PBMCs cultured without peptide, collected after COVID-19 vaccination. The V gene is TRBV10-3, the J gene TRBJ1-2; D possibly corresponds to TRBD1 (6 bases). The DNA of the CDR3 is TGTGCCATCAGTGGTGGACTTGGGGGAGGGGGACTCGACGGGAATGGCTACACCTTC. Its translation is CAISGGLGGGGLDGNGYTF.